One and the same sample provided the 11 T cell receptor beta chains below, sequenced in a study of T cells in Graves' hyperthyroidism and ophthalmopathy. Amplified TCR beta CDR3 regions derived from RNA transcripts. HTBI primers were used for first-round RT-PCR of the TCR CDR3. TCRdb recomputed calls from the multiplex PCR reads with MiXCR, one row per CDR3 protein. This table holds fewer than 400,000 distinct CDR3 sequences, 16% found once. The sample consisted of blood. The receptors shown here come from a man aged 30 to 45 with Graves' hyperthyroidism.

V is TRBV5-1 and J is TRBJ2-2; TRBD1 is a possible D gene (5 bases). From germline, CDR1 is SGHRS and CDR2 YFSETQ. This CDR3 has 15 amino acids. Trimming took off 7 bases at V and 5 bases at J, with 18 bases between the two ends. CDR3 residues: CASGAAVGNTGELFF. The CDR3 coding sequence is TGCGCCAGCGGGGCCGCGGTGGGTAATACCGGGGAGCTGTTTTTT.

There are a few counts of this clonotype. This chain connects TRBV13 to TRBJ2-4; D is unclear. This CDR3 region has 15 residues. Germline assignment: CDR1 PRHDT and CDR2 FYEKMQ (reference sequence). The germline V and J ends were trimmed by 0 bases and 8 bases, with 14 bases remaining between them. The CDR3 protein is CASSLGQIRVDIQYF. DNA for the CDR3: TGTGCCAGCAGCTTAGGACAAATTAGGGTCGACATTCAGTACTTC.

Regarding this clonotype: An end of the junction differs from the germline gene, which may be a read error. This sequence joins TRBV7-9 and TRBJ2-7, with 9 positions matching TRBD2. CDR1 is SEHNR and CDR2 is FQNEAQ in the germline V gene (reference sequence). CDR3 length equals 18 residues. The CDR3 sequence is CASSEGVFGSGRSYEQHF. CDR3 DNA sequence: TGTGCCAGCAGCGAGGGGGTTTTCGGTAGCGGGAGATCGTACGAGCAGCACTTC.

With regard to this clonotype: Germline and junction disagree at one end, which may indicate a read error. The rearrangement links TRBV11-2 to TRBJ2-2; D is perhaps TRBD1 or TRBD2 (6 bases each). In germline, CDR1 is SGHAT, CDR2 FQNNGV. This CDR3 contains 15 residues. The CDR3 sequence: CASSLVSGGPGEPFF. DNA of the CDR3: TGTGCCAGCAGCTTGGTATCTGGGGGGCCCGGGGAGCCGTTTTTT.

Comments on this clonotype: At one of its ends the junction is not consistent with the germline gene, which may arise from a read error. The V and J genes are TRBV9 and TRBJ1-5; D is possibly TRBD1 (5 bases). The CDR3 is 15 residues long. CDR1 is SGDLS and CDR2 is YYNGEE in the germline V gene. Here the CDR3 reads CASSPRGGYNQPQHF. CDR3 bases: TGTGCCAGCAGCCCACGGGGGGGGTACAATCAGCCCCAGCACTTT.

This clonotype has a count of ten or more. V is TRBV18 and J is TRBJ2-7, with D maybe TRBD2 (5 bases). V lost 2 bases and J lost 6, with 14 bases in between. Per germline, CDR1 KGHSH and CDR2 LQKENI. The CDR3 loop spans 14 amino acids. CDR3 nucleotide sequence: TGTGCCAGCTCACCAACTCCAATTCGGGGCGAGCAGTACTTC. The encoded protein is CASSPTPIRGEQYF.

This clonotype was picked up many times. The gene calls are TRBV20-1 and TRBJ2-3; D is perhaps TRBD2 (6 bases). Germline V gene data show CDR1 as DFQATT and CDR2 as SNEGSKA (reference sequence). This CDR3 has 15 residues. In DNA form, the CDR3 reads TGCAGCGCCACGACTGGGGAGGCTAGCACAGATACGCAGTATTTT. Amino acids: CSATTGEASTDTQYF.

CDR3 sequence: CASSQPSGTVSYEQYF. In nucleotides, the CDR3 is TGCGCCAGCAGCCAACCCTCCGGGACAGTCTCCTACGAGCAGTACTTC. V and J are TRBV4-1 and TRBJ2-7; 7 bases fit TRBD1. The CDR3 runs 16 residues. After removal of 2 bases from V and 0 bases from J, the junction contained 7 bases not matched to a gene. Germline assignment: CDR1 MGHRA and CDR2 YSYEKL.

V gene TRBV20-1 combines with J gene TRBJ2-7; D call uncertain. The CDR3 length is 13 residues. Per germline, CDR1 DFQATT and CDR2 SNEGSKA (reference sequence). V shed 3 bases and J shed 2 bases, with 11 bases lying between them. DNA for the CDR3: TGCAGTGCTAGTGCCCCAAGAACCTACGAGCAGTACTTC. Translation gives CSASAPRTYEQYF.

Ten or more counts support this clonotype. The chain couples TRBV5-1 to TRBJ2-1; 7 bases align to TRBD2. The CDR3 contains 13 residues. CDR1 is SGHRS, CDR2 YFSETQ, per germline. V shed 10 bases, J shed 0 bases, and the junction held 4 bases outside the gene matches. In DNA, the CDR3 is TGCGCCTGCGGGGGAAGCTCCTACAATGAGCAGTTCTTC. Encoded protein: CACGGSSYNEQFF.

This clonotype was counted a few times. The chain is built from TRBV3-1 and TRBJ2-5; D is uncertain. This CDR3 region has 13 residues. Per the germline V gene, CDR1 is LGHDT and CDR2 is YNNKEL (reference sequence). V was shortened by 7 bases and J by 2 bases, with 11 bases between the two germline ends. This CDR3 is CASTPTAQETQYF. The DNA of the CDR3 is TGTGCCAGCACCCCGACCGCACAAGAGACCCAGTACTTC.